A selection of T cell receptor beta chains follows, all from one sample in a study of cytomegalovirus exposure and HLA in healthy donors. Sequenced by immunoSEQ multiplex PCR; TCRdb stores in-frame clones only, minus some. This sample has around 59,000 clones, with about 80% found just once. The source material was PBMCs. These TCRs come from a woman aged 40 to 50 in good health and CMV-seronegative. Each CDR3 is given with its conserved first and last residue.

V gene | CDR3 protein
TRBV2 | CASSPWTSGWNNEQFF
TRBV5-1 | CASSSGLANPDEQFF
TRBV29-1 | CSVEGTEETQYF
TRBV19 | CASSWQGNRASAYNEQFF
TRBV6-5 | CASSYGGPYNEQFF
TRBV7-6 | CASRSKRDLYNEQFF
TRBV7-9 | CASSLVGVERYPTYEQYF
TRBV13 | CASSFSPAGGYEQYF
TRBV7-8 | CASSWGQGNSYEQYF
TRBV28 | CASSLGGLAGYEQYF
TRBV4-1 | CASRTGGFYGYTF
TRBV28 | CASSRRASEPQHF
TRBV27 | CASSWTSRYNEQFF
TRBV27 | CASSSLTNTEAFF
TRBV4-2 | CASGQGVYGYTF
TRBV4-2 | CASSQETGTFSSYNEQFF
TRBV5-1 | CASSLVRASGSYEQYF
TRBV29-1 | CSVASGRTTYEQYF
TRBV5-6 | CASSFGTGTYEQYF
TRBV5-1 | CASSPSLGGGSYEQYF
TRBV27 | CASSSDRFFSGNTIYF
TRBV19 | CASRGQGQNTEAFF
TRBV9 | CASSVAGQRQFF
TRBV7-2 | CASSLAGLSETQYF
TRBV19 | CASSITTGTGVYEQYF
TRBV7-3 | CASSLPTSGEQFF
TRBV4-1 | CASSQDTGYSYEQYF
TRBV6-1 | CASRTGGEKLFF
TRBV9 | CASSVDLAGGPYEQYF
TRBV4-1 | CASSQGLRDNYGYTF
TRBV4-3 | CASSRTGGADTEAFF
TRBV15 | CATSRDPASNAYEQYF
TRBV9 | CASSVGATSYNEQFF
TRBV11-1 | CASSLVGQAWQYF
TRBV19 | CASTRRGLENIQYF
TRBV9 | CASSVDQGARYGYTF
TRBV7-3 | CASSLNPGLAATGELFF
TRBV10-2 | CASRGLAGFSEQYF
TRBV10-3 | CAISRTSGRGGELFF
TRBV5-4 | CASSLAGGYGYTF
TRBV4-2 | CASSQVRYRGPASEQYF